Listed below are T cell receptor beta chains from one sample, sequenced in a study of blood T cell repertoires in COVID-19. Some clones are missing from TCRdb's copy, which holds only in-frame ones; the method was immunoSEQ multiplex PCR. The sample has 150,000 or so clones, roughly 90% seen once; the top ten hold more than 6.5%. Sequenced: PBMCs or T cells enriched from blood (not recorded which). These receptors were collected from a woman between 45 and 60 years old who had recovered from COVID-19. The CDR3 runs from the conserved cysteine through the conserved F or W. The D gene is left open where the match is weak. Expanded clones are given a class, and other clones once, few, many or no size at all.

>TRBV6-5|once|TRBD2|TRBJ2-3
TGTGCCAGCAGTTACCAGGCTAGCGGGGGAGCAGATACGCAGTATTTT
CASSYQASGGADTQYF
>TRBV7-9|once|NA|TRBJ1-2
TGTGCCAGCAGCTTCGGTAGCCGTAACTATGGCTACACCTTC
CASSFGSRNYGYTF
>TRBV2|NA|NA|TRBJ2-2
TGTGCCAGCAGGGGGAGTGGGAACACCGGGGAGCTGTTTTTT
CASRGSGNTGELFF
>TRBV6-5|few|NA|TRBJ1-2
TGTGCCAGCAGCTACCTCGGTGGCTACACCTTC
CASSYLGGYTF
>TRBV5-1|NA|TRBD1|TRBJ2-1
TGCGCCAGCAGCGCCGGACAGGGCTCCTACAATGAGCAGTTCTTC
CASSAGQGSYNEQFF
>TRBV12-3/TRBV12-4|few|NA|TRBJ2-7
TGTGCCAGCAGCCAAGGACAGAACTACGAGCAGTACTTC
CASSQGQNYEQYF
>TRBV6-1|NA|TRBD1|TRBJ2-3
TGTGCCAGCAGGTTACAGGGGGCATCAGATACGCAGTATTTT
CASRLQGASDTQYF
>TRBV4-1|NA|TRBD1|TRBJ1-1
TGCGCCAGCAAAAAGAGAGGGACAGGGGGCCCCTCGAACACTGAAGCTTTCTTT
CASKKRGTGGPSNTEAFF
>TRBV7-9|NA|NA|TRBJ2-6
TGTGCCAGCAGCGAGGAAACGTACGGGGCCAACGTCCTGACTTTC
CASSEETYGANVLTF
>TRBV27|NA|TRBD2|TRBJ2-7
TGTGCCAGCAGTCCGACTAGCGGGAGTAAATCCTACGAGCAGTACTTC
CASSPTSGSKSYEQYF
>TRBV4-1|NA|NA|TRBJ2-3
TGCGCCAGCAGCCAACCCTCCCTGGACAGTCCCCCTAGCACAGATACGCAGTATTTT
CASSQPSLDSPPSTDTQYF
>TRBV15|NA|NA|TRBJ2-2
TGTGCCACCAGCAGAGTTTATAGGGAGCTGTTTTTT
CATSRVYRELFF
>TRBV19|NA|TRBD1|TRBJ2-7
TGTGCCAGTAGTTTACAGGGGGGTAATAAGGCTTCAAAGCAGTACTTC
CASSLQGGNKASKQYF
>TRBV19|NA|TRBD1|TRBJ2-6
TGTGCCAGTAGGCGACAGGGGTATGGGGCCAACGTCCTGACTTTC
CASRRQGYGANVLTF
>TRBV4-1|NA|TRBD1|TRBJ1-4
TGCGCCAGCAGCCAGCCGATACAGGGGGCGTCTGAAAAACTGTTTTTT
CASSQPIQGASEKLFF
>TRBV19|NA|NA|TRBJ1-3
TGTGCCAGTAGTATGCGGACAGCTTCCTCTTCTGGAAACACCATATATTTT
CASSMRTASSSGNTIYF
>TRBV10-3|NA|TRBD1|TRBJ2-3
TGTGCCATCAGGGCCGGGACAGGGGGCTTAGCGGGCCTTACAGATACGCAGTATTTT
CAIRAGTGGLAGLTDTQYF
>TRBV7-9|NA|TRBD2|TRBJ2-1
TGTGCCAGCAGCCCCGGACTAGCGGGAGATAATGAGCAGTTCTTC
CASSPGLAGDNEQFF
>TRBV19|NA|TRBD1|TRBJ1-4
TGTGCCAGTAACAGCCGACAGGGAAATGAAAAACTGTTTTTT
CASNSRQGNEKLFF
>TRBV5-1|NA|TRBD2|TRBJ2-1
TGCGCCAGCAGCTCCGGGTCGGGGGGAGAGCAGTTCTTC
CASSSGSGGEQFF
>TRBV27|NA|NA|TRBJ1-1
TGTGCCAGCACCCAAAGGGGCGGGGGCACTGAAGCTTTCTTT
CASTQRGGGTEAFF
>TRBV6-5|NA|TRBD1|TRBJ2-1
TGTGCCAGCAGCCGTCGACAGGGGGCCTACAATGAGCAGTTCTTC
CASSRRQGAYNEQFF
>TRBV6-5|NA|TRBD1|TRBJ1-4
TGTGCCATAGCCGACAGGGGGCGAAATGAAAAACTGTTTTTT
CAIADRGRNEKLFF
>TRBV24-1|NA|TRBD1|TRBJ1-2
TGTGCCACCAGTGGGAGACAGGGGAACTATGGCTACACCTTC
CATSGRQGNYGYTF
>TRBV11-2|NA|TRBD1|TRBJ2-5
TGTGCCAGCAGCTTAGTTGGACAGGGGATTGAGACCCAGTACTTC
CASSLVGQGIETQYF
>TRBV6-5|NA|NA|TRBJ1-2
TGTGCCAGCACGAGGAGGGCAGACTATGGCTACACCTTC
CASTRRADYGYTF
>TRBV28|NA|TRBD1|TRBJ2-7
TGTGCCAGCAGTCAAACCGGGACAGGCCGCTCCTACGAGCAGTACTTC
CASSQTGTGRSYEQYF
>TRBV10-3|few|NA|TRBJ1-1
TGTGCCATCAGTGAGTCCGGGGTGAACACTGAAGCTTTCTTT
CAISESGVNTEAFF
>TRBV24-1|NA|TRBD2|TRBJ2-7
TGTGCCACCAGTGATTCAGCTCAAGCGGGGTACGAGCAGTACTTC
CATSDSAQAGYEQYF
>TRBV28|NA|TRBD2|TRBJ2-5
TGTGCCAGCAGTTTGCCGGGGGGAGAGACCCAGTACTTC
CASSLPGGETQYF
>TRBV27|NA|NA|TRBJ1-4
TGTGCCAGCAGTTTATCCCAGGGGCAGTACAATGAAAAACTGTTTTTT
CASSLSQGQYNEKLFF
>TRBV9|NA|TRBD1|TRBJ2-1
TGTGCCAGCAGCTATACAGGGGCCCCCTACAATGAGCAGTTCTTC
CASSYTGAPYNEQFF
>TRBV7-2|NA|TRBD1|TRBJ2-2
TGTGCCAGCAGCCTAGGGGGCGCAGGTACCGGGGAGCTGTTTTTT
CASSLGGAGTGELFF
>TRBV13|NA|NA|TRBJ2-1
TGTGCCAGCAGCAACCGAGGACAGAGTAGATACAATGAGCAGTTCTTC
CASSNRGQSRYNEQFF
>TRBV7-2|NA|NA|TRBJ2-7
TGTGCCAGCAGCTTCGCGCCAATATACGAGCAGTACTTC
CASSFAPIYEQYF
>TRBV16|few|NA|TRBJ2-7
TGTGCCAGCAGCTACCTCAAGAGTTCCTACGAGCAGTACTTC
CASSYLKSSYEQYF
>TRBV10-3|NA|NA|TRBJ2-7
TGTGCCATCAGTGAGTCGCCACAGGGTACGTACGAGCAGTACTTC
CAISESPQGTYEQYF
>TRBV2|NA|NA|TRBJ2-7
TGTGCCAGCAGTTTACAGGGTTACGAGCAGTACTTC
CASSLQGYEQYF
>TRBV5-4|NA|NA|TRBJ2-7
TGTGCCAGCAGCTTTATAGGGGGAGTTAGCTCCTACGAGCAGTACTTC
CASSFIGGVSSYEQYF
>TRBV30|NA|NA|TRBJ1-1
TGTGCCTGGAGTCCTGGAGACACTGAAGCTTTCTTT
CAWSPGDTEAFF
>TRBV30|NA|NA|TRBJ2-5
TGTGCCTGGAGTTTGAGCAGGGTTGAGACCCAGTACTTC
CAWSLSRVETQYF
>TRBV2|few|TRBD1|TRBJ1-1
TGTGCCAGCAGCAACGCAGGGGGATCTGAAGCTTTCTTT
CASSNAGGSEAFF
>TRBV10-3|NA|TRBD1|TRBJ1-2
TGTGCCACCCTCCAGGGGGGCACCAGAACGGCAAACTATGGCTACACCTTC
CATLQGGTRTANYGYTF
>TRBV6-4|NA|NA|TRBJ1-1
TGTGCCAGCAGTGTCCAGGGAAACACTGAAGCTTTCTTT
CASSVQGNTEAFF
>TRBV30|NA|TRBD2|TRBJ2-7
TGTGCCTGGAGGGGACTAGCGGGAGGAACCGAGCAGTACTTC
CAWRGLAGGTEQYF
>TRBV5-1|few|TRBD2|TRBJ2-2
TGCGCCAGCAGCTTGGTTAAAGCGGGAGGGGCCGCCGGGGAGCTGTTTTTT
CASSLVKAGGAAGELFF